The T cell receptor beta chain under discussion was sequenced for a study of blood T cells in healthy people across ages. Each sample used at least 6.5 million PBMCs. Primed by a sample-barcoded 5' primer and a J-beta primer mix, a second PCR proceeded for 7 to 11 cycles. TCRdb reprocessed the 5' RACE reads with MiXCR, giving one entry per CDR3 protein. The sample has some 640,000 distinct CDR3 sequences, about half seen once; the top ten hold roughly 31%. The sample was blood. The sequence was collected from an older woman in good health.

CDR3 in amino acids: CASSQEFGTTGANVLTF. CDR3 DNA sequence: TGCGCCAGCAGCCAAGAGTTCGGGACAACTGGGGCCAACGTCCTGACTTTC. The V gene is TRBV4-3, the J gene TRBJ2-6; possible D gene TRBD1, 6 bases. V was pared by 0 bases and J by 2 bases, with 11 bases between. CDR3 length: 17 residues. Germline CDR1 and CDR2: LGHNA and YSLEER.